This T cell receptor beta chain was retrieved from a study of blood T cell repertoires in COVID-19. The length of the CDR3 is 16 residues. Germline CDR1 reads SGHVS; CDR2 reads FNYEAQ. V dropped 0 bases and J dropped 7; count of bases not matched to a gene: 6. This table comes from immunoSEQ multiplex PCR, and its TCRdb copy is limited to in-frame clones, with some not included. The sample has 130,000 or so clones; about four fifths are singletons. The chain is built from TRBV7-6 and TRBJ1-6; 7 bases align to TRBD1. The receptor comes from a woman between 25 and 40 years old who had recovered from COVID-19. Material: PBMCs or T cells enriched from blood (not recorded which). The CDR3 here is CASSLANRGGNSPLHF. CDR3 nucleotide sequence: TGTGCCAGCAGCTTAGCCAACAGGGGAGGAAATTCACCCCTCCACTTT.